A single sample is the source of the 24 T cell receptor beta chains below, sequenced in a study of early T cells in non-severe SARS-CoV-2 infection. TCRdb reanalysed the 5' RACE reads using MiXCR and keeps one entry per CDR3 protein. The sample lists fewer than 65,000 distinct CDR3 sequences, approximately 9.3% occurring once. The sample comprised whole blood. All receptors derive from an adult who was a healthcare worker with PCR-confirmed SARS-CoV-2 infection or an uninfected control (not recorded which).

This clonotype was seen repeatedly, ten times or more. V gene TRBV12-3 or TRBV12-4 combines with J gene TRBJ1-1, with 7 bases that match TRBD1. V shed 10 bases and J 2 bases; nucleotides not matched to a gene: 10. The CDR3 consists of 14 residues. The CDR3 loop is CAIGGGQFNTEAFF. CDR3 nucleotide sequence: TGTGCCATCGGGGGGGGACAGTTTAACACTGAAGCTTTCTTT.

In this sample, this clonotype turned up a few times. The chain uses TRBV12-3 or TRBV12-4 and TRBJ2-5; a weak D match, TRBD1 (6 bases). This CDR3 contains 13 residues. V gave up 6 bases and J gave up 6 bases, with 14 bases separating them. The CDR3 region has the DNA TGTGCCAGCAGCCCTGGGACACTAAAGACCCAGTACTTC. Translating it yields CASSPGTLKTQYF.

A few counts support this clonotype. The V call is TRBV6-6, the J call TRBJ1-1; no clear D gene. The CDR3 consists of 12 residues. Germline V gene lookup returns CDR1 MNHNY and CDR2 SVGAGI (reference sequence). With 0 bases removed from V and 4 bases from J, the gap between germline ends came to 3 bases. Written as DNA, the CDR3 is TGTGCCAGCAGTTACTCAACCACTGAAGCTTTCTTT. Translation: CASSYSTTEAFF.

The genes are TRBV6-6 and TRBJ1-4, with D unclear. CDR1 and CDR2 (germline): MNHNY, SVGAGI (reference sequence). This CDR3 region has 11 residues. With 7 bases removed from V and 4 bases from J, the gap between germline ends came to 4 bases. The CDR3 DNA reads as TGTGCCAGCATGCGTAATGAAAAACTGTTTTTT. Its protein product is CASMRNEKLFF.

This clonotype was detected a few times. The chain employs TRBV9 and TRBJ1-2; no clear D. Trimming left V 3 bases short and J 0 bases short, with 15 bases between. The germline V gene has CDR1 SGDLS and CDR2 YYNGEE. CDR3 length: 16 residues. In DNA form, the CDR3 reads TGTGCCAGCAGCGGAGAGTCGCCGGGTCCTAACTATGGCTACACCTTC. This sequence encodes CASSGESPGPNYGYTF.

This clonotype has at least ten counts. V and J are TRBV5-4 and TRBJ2-7, with TRBD1 identical over 8 bases. The junction had 9 bases not matched to a gene; V was cut back by 4 bases and J by 3 bases. There are 15 residues in the CDR3. Germline CDR1 is SGHNT and CDR2 is YYREEE (reference sequence). The CDR3 loop is CASSHNGQGNYEQYV. CDR3 DNA sequence: TGTGCCAGCAGCCACAATGGACAGGGAAACTACGAGCAGTACGTC.

The rearrangement uses TRBV3-1 and TRBJ2-5, with unresolved D. Trimming stripped 1 base from V and 1 base from J, with 4 bases between. Germline-derived CDR1 and CDR2 are LGHDT and YNNKEL (reference sequence). This CDR3 has 13 residues. CDR3 nucleotide sequence: TGTGCCAGCAGCCAAGTGCTCCAAGAGACCCAGTACTTC. Translation gives CASSQVLQETQYF.

This clonotype was counted at least ten times. This chain joins TRBV29-1 and TRBJ2-2, with D possibly TRBD2 on 5 matching bases. Germline lookup yields CDR1 SQVTM and CDR2 ANQGSEA. The V and J ends lost 7 bases and 4 bases respectively, with 13 bases between them. The CDR3 is 13 amino acids. CDR3 nucleotide sequence: TGCAGCGCTGGGCGGGCCCTCACCGGGGAGCTGTTTTTT. Protein product: CSAGRALTGELFF.

The CDR3 spells CASGTGSNEQFF. For the CDR3, the DNA is TGTGCCAGCGGGACAGGGAGCAATGAGCAGTTCTTC. This chain connects TRBV2 to TRBJ2-1, with 9 positions matching TRBD1. CDR3 length: 12 residues. V dropped 8 bases and J dropped 6; count of bases not matched to a gene: 2. CDR1 and CDR2 from the germline V gene are SNHLY and FYNNEI.

The rearrangement uses TRBV28 and TRBJ1-2; unclear D gene. This CDR3 contains 11 residues. V lost 6 bases and J 12 bases, leaving 14 bases between the germline ends. Germline CDR1 MDHEN, CDR2 SYDVKM. Written as DNA, the CDR3 is TGTGCCAGCAGCTCTGACATCATGAACACCTTC. Translation: CASSSDIMNTF.

This chain links TRBV9 with TRBJ2-1, with D possibly being TRBD2 (5 bases). Germline V lookup: CDR1 SGDLS, CDR2 YYNGEE. The CDR3 contains 15 residues. Trimming cost V 0 bases and J 6 bases, with 13 bases left between them. This CDR3 is CASSVASSFANEQFF. As DNA, the CDR3 is TGTGCCAGCAGCGTAGCTAGCTCTTTCGCCAATGAGCAGTTCTTC. Looking up the rest from reference TRBV9 and TRBJ2-1 gives the full variable domain: DSGVTQTPKHLITATGQRVTLRCSPRSGDLSVYWYQQSLDQGLQFLIQYYNGEERAKGNILERFSAQQFPDLHSELNLSSLELGDSALYFCASSVASSFANEQFFGPGTRLTVL.

This clonotype came up a few times. J is TRBJ1-1 and V is TRBV27, with D possibly being TRBD1 (6 bases). Per the germline V gene, CDR1 is MNHEY and CDR2 is SMNVEV (reference sequence). V lost 2 bases and J 0 bases, leaving 19 bases between the germline ends. The CDR3 runs 18 residues. CDR3 bases: TGTGCCAGCAGTTTAACTCGACTACAGGGCCGTTTGAACACTGAAGCTTTCTTT. Translation: CASSLTRLQGRLNTEAFF.

This clonotype was detected a few times. The chain joins TRBV15 to TRBJ1-5, with 9 bases fitting TRBD1. Per the germline V gene, CDR1 is LNHNV and CDR2 is YYDKDF (reference sequence). The CDR3 runs 17 residues. The V and J ends lost 2 bases and 3 bases, in that order; junction bases with no gene match: 8. The CDR3 DNA follows: TGTGCCACCAGCAGATTCGACAGGGGGACGGTCAATCAGCCCCAGCATTTT. It translates to CATSRFDRGTVNQPQHF.

This clonotype turned up a few times. The J gene is TRBJ2-5, the V gene TRBV24-1; D tentatively fits TRBD1 or TRBD2 (5 bases each). There are 15 residues in the CDR3. V was cut by 4 bases and J by 5 bases, with 16 bases left in between. Germline loops: CDR1 KGHDR, CDR2 SFDVKD. The CDR3 region is CATSESGPPGETQYF. CDR3 coding DNA: TGTGCCACCAGTGAATCGGGACCGCCGGGGGAGACCCAGTACTTC.

A few counts support this clonotype. As DNA, the CDR3 is TGTGCCATTGGGACAGTCCAAGAGACCCAGTACTTC. Translated, it gives CAIGTVQETQYF. This rearrangement joins TRBV24-1 to TRBJ2-5; TRBD1 matches at 7 bases. The CDR3 covers 12 residues. Germline CDR1 KGHDR, CDR2 SFDVKD. V lost 11 bases, J lost 1 base, and 3 bases stayed unmatched.

This clonotype showed up many times. The rearrangement joins TRBV28 to TRBJ2-3, with 8 bases that match TRBD2. V lost 10 bases to trimming and J lost 0 bases; unmatched junction nucleotides: 9. Per the germline V gene, CDR1 is MDHEN and CDR2 is SYDVKM. The CDR3 is made up of 15 amino acids. The DNA for the CDR3 is TGTGCCACAGAAGCGGGAGTAACTAGCACAGATACGCAGTATTTT. Residues: CATEAGVTSTDTQYF.

This clonotype appeared a few times. CDR3 residues: CASSSTIKLETQYF. CDR3 nucleotide sequence: TGTGCCAGCAGCTCCACAATTAAGCTCGAGACCCAGTACTTC. This rearrangement joins TRBV5-4 to TRBJ2-5; D unresolved. V was trimmed by 3 bases and J by 5 bases, leaving 14 bases between them. The CDR3 consists of 14 residues. Per the germline V gene, CDR1 is SGHNT and CDR2 is YYREEE (reference sequence).

In its sample, this clonotype was seen many times. V is TRBV12-3 or TRBV12-4 and J is TRBJ1-3; weak D call: TRBD1 (5 bases). V was clipped by 5 bases and J by 0 bases, with 14 bases between them. The CDR3 has 16 residues. The CDR3, as DNA: TGTGCCAGCAGTCCTCGGGGGGGAAACTCTGGAAACACCATATATTTT. Amino acids: CASSPRGGNSGNTIYF.

This clonotype occurred many times. This rearrangement joins TRBV30 to TRBJ1-1, with D possibly TRBD1 on 6 matching bases. In germline, CDR1 is GTSNPN, CDR2 SVGIG (reference sequence). This CDR3 has 13 amino acids. Trimming stripped 2 bases from V and 4 bases from J, with 11 bases between. CDR3 loop: CAWSSRGGTEAFF. DNA of the CDR3: TGTGCCTGGAGTTCGAGAGGGGGCACTGAAGCTTTCTTT. Full variable domain (rest looked up from reference TRBV30 and TRBJ1-1): SQTIHQWPATLVQPVGSPLSLECTVEGTSNPNLYWYRQAAGRGLQLLFYSVGIGQISSEVPQNLSASRPQDRQFILSSKKLLLSDSGFYLCAWSSRGGTEAFFGQGTRLTVV.

The sample holds a few counts of this clonotype. The rearrangement joins TRBV7-7 to TRBJ2-5, with D possibly TRBD2 on 5 matching bases. In germline, CDR1 is SSHAT, CDR2 FNYEAQ (reference sequence). The V and J ends lost 1 base and 2 bases respectively, with 11 bases between them. The CDR3 has 15 amino acids. Here the CDR3 reads CASSLGQRRQETQYF. The CDR3 bases are TGTGCCAGCAGCTTAGGGCAGCGGAGACAAGAGACCCAGTACTTC.

There are a few counts of this clonotype. The chain recombines TRBV4-1 with TRBJ2-1; D is uncertain. CDR1 is MGHRA and CDR2 is YSYEKL in the germline V gene. This CDR3 has 16 residues. V was cut by 3 bases and J by 2 bases, with 14 bases left in between. In DNA, the CDR3 is TGCGCCAGCAGCCATCAGGTCCTTACTACCTACAATGAGCAGTTCTTC. It specifies CASSHQVLTTYNEQFF.

This clonotype was seen a few times. The chain carries TRBV7-2 and TRBJ2-1; maybe TRBD2 (5 bases). The CDR3 consists of 14 residues. V lost 7 bases, J lost 6 bases, and 16 bases lay in between. In germline, CDR1 is SGHTA, CDR2 FQGNSA. Here the CDR3 reads CASTTKLASNEQFF. As DNA, the CDR3 is TGTGCCAGCACCACGAAGCTAGCTAGCAATGAGCAGTTCTTC.

V usage is TRBV10-3 and J usage is TRBJ2-3; possibly TRBD2 for D (6 bases). The CDR3 covers 12 residues. CDR1 is ENHRY and CDR2 is SYGVKD in the germline V gene. With 10 bases removed from V and 4 bases from J, the gap between germline ends came to 12 bases. The CDR3, as DNA: TGTGCCACCGGGACTGGGGCAGATACGCAGTATTTT. It codes for CATGTGADTQYF.

This clonotype has only a few counts. The chain is built from TRBV2 and TRBJ2-6; D might be TRBD1 or TRBD2, each matching 5 bases. The V end lost 5 bases, the J end lost 0 bases, and 11 bases lay between the germline ends. Germline CDR1 and CDR2: SNHLY and FYNNEI. This CDR3 is built from 16 residues. In nucleotides, the CDR3 is TGTGCCAGCAGTCGGGACGGACCCTCTGGGGCCAACGTCCTGACTTTC. Protein: CASSRDGPSGANVLTF.